This T cell receptor (beta chain) was recorded in a study of blood T cell repertoires in COVID-19. This table comes from immunoSEQ multiplex PCR, and its TCRdb copy is limited to in-frame clones, with some not included. The table includes 200,000 to 250,000 clones, about 80% detected once. This clonotype was sampled from a woman younger than 45 who had recovered from COVID-19. What was sequenced was peripheral blood.

CDR3 coding DNA: TGTGCCAGCAGCCGATCCGGACTAGTTCTGTCAGATGAGCAGTTCTTC. Translating gives CASSRSGLVLSDEQFF. The chain couples TRBV3-1 (or the pseudogene TRBV3-2) to TRBJ2-1, with 7 bases matching TRBD2. The CDR3 has 16 amino acids. Germline V lookup: CDR1 LGHDT, CDR2 YNNKEL (reference sequence). The junction had 14 bases not matched to a gene; V was cut back by 4 bases and J by 8 bases.